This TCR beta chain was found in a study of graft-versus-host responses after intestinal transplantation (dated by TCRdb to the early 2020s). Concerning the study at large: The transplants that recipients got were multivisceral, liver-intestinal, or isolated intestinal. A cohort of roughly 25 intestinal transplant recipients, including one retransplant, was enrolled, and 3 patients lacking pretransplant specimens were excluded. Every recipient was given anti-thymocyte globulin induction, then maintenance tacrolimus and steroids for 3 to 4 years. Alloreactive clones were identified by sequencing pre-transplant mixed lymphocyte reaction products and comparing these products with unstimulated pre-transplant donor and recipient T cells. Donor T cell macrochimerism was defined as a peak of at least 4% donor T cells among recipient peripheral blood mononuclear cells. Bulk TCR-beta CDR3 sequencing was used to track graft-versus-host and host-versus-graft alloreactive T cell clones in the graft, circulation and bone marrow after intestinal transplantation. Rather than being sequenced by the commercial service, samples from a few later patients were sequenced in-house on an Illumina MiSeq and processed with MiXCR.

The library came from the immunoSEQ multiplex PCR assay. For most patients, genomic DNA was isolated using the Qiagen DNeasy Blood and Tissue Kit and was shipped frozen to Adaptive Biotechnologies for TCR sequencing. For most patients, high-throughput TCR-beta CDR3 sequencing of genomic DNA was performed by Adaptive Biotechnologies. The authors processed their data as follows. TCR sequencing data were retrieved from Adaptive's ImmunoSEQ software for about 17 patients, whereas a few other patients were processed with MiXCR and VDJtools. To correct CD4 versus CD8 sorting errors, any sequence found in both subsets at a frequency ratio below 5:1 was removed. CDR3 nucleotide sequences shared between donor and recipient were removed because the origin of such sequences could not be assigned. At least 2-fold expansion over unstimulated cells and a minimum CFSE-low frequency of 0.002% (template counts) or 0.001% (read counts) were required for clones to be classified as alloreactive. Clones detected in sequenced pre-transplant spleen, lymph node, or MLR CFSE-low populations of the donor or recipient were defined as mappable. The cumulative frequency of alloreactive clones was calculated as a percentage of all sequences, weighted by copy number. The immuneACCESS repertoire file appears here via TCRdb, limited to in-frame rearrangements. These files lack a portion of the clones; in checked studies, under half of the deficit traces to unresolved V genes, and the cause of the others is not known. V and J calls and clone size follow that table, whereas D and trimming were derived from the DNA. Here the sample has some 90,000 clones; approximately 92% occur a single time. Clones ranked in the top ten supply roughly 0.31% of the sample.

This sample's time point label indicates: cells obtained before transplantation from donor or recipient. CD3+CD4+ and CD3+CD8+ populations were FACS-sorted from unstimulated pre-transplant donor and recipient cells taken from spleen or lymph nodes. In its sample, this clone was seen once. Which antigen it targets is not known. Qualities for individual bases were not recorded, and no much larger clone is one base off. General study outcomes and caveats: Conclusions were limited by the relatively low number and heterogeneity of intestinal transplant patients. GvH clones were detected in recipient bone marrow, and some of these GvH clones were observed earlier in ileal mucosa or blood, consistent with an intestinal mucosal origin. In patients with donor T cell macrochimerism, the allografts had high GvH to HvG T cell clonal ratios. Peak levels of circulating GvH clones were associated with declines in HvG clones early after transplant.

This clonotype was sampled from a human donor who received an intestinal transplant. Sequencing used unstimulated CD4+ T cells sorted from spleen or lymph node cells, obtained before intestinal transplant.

The CDR3 amino acid sequence is: CASKEDRGQETQYF. The DNA is as follows: TGTGCCAGCAAGGAGGACAGGGGACAAGAGACCCAGTACTTC. The sequence is built from TRBV19 and TRBJ2-5; 9 nucleotides in the junction match TRBD1. The germline V gene (reference sequence) supplies CDR1 LNHDA and CDR2 SQIVND. The CDR3, from cysteine to phenylalanine, totals 14 residues. The only DNA kept is the CDR3, 42 bases in frame from the first base. Here V drops 9 bases and J drops 2 bases, and the junction holds 7 bases not matched to any gene.